The present T cell receptor (beta chain) was sequenced within a study of control samples from healthy donors and cancer patients. Method: immunoSEQ multiplex PCR; TCRdb's copy keeps in-frame clones and lacks some. In the table there are 98,000 or so clones, about nine tenths of which are singletons. The sample taken for sequencing was blood. The clonotype comes from a woman between 65 and 79 years old in good health.

This CDR3 is CAIRDGRLGGTEAFF. The CDR3 nucleotides read TGTGCCATCAGAGACGGACGGCTCGGGGGCACTGAAGCTTTCTTT. The rearrangement joins TRBV10-3 to TRBJ1-1; D perhaps matches TRBD1 (5 bases). The V gene's germline CDR1 is ENHRY and CDR2 SYGVKD. V gave up 6 bases and J gave up 4 bases, with 18 bases separating them. The CDR3 consists of 15 residues.